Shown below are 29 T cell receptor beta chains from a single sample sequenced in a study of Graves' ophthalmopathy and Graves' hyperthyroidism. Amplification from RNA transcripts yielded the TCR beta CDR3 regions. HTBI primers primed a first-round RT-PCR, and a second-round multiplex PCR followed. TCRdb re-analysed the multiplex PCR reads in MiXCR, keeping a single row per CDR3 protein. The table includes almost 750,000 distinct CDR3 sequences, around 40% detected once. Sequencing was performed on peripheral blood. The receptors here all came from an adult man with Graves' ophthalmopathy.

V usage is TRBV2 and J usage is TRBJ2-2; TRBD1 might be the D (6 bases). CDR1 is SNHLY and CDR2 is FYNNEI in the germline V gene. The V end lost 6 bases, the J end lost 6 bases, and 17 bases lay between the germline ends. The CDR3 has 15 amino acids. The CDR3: CASRRTENHPGELFF. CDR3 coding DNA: TGTGCCAGCAGACGGACAGAAAACCACCCCGGGGAGCTGTTTTTT.

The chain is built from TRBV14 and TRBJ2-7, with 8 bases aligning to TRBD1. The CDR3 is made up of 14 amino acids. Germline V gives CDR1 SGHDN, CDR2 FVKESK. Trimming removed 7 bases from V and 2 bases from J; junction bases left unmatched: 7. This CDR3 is CASTLDRDTYEQYF. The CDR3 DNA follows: TGTGCCAGCACCCTGGACAGGGATACCTACGAGCAGTACTTC.

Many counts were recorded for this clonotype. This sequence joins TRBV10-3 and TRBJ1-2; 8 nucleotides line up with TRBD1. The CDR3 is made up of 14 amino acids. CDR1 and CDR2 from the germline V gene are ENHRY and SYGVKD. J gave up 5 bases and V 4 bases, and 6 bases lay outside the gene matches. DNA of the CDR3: TGTGCCATCAGTGGAACAGGGGGGGTATATGGCTACACCTTC. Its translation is CAISGTGGVYGYTF.

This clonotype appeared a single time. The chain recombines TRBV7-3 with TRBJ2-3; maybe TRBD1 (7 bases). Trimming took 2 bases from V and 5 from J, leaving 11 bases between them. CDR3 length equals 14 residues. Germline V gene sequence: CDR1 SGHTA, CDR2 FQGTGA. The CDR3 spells CASSLGRTGDTQYF. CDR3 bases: TGTGCCAGCAGCTTAGGGAGGACAGGAGATACGCAGTATTTT.

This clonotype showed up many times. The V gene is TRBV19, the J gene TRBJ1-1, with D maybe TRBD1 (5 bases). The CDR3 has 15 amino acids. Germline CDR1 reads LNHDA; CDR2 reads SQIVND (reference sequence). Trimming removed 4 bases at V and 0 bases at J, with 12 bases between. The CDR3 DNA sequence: TGTGCCAGTAGTACCCTAGACAGATTGAACACTGAAGCTTTCTTT. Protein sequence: CASSTLDRLNTEAFF.

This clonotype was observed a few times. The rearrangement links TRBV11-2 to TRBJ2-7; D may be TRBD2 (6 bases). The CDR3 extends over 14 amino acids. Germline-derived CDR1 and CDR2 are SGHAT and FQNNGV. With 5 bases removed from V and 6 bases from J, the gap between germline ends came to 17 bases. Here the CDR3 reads CASSPGRLGFEQYF. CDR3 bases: TGTGCCAGCAGCCCGGGGAGGTTGGGGTTCGAGCAGTACTTC.

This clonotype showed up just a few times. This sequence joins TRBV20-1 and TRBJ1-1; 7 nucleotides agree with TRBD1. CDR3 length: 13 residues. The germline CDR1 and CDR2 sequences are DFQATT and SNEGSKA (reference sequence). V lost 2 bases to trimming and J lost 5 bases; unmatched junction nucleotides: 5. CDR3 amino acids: CSARYRGRTEAFF. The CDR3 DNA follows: TGCAGTGCTAGATACAGGGGTCGGACTGAAGCTTTCTTT.

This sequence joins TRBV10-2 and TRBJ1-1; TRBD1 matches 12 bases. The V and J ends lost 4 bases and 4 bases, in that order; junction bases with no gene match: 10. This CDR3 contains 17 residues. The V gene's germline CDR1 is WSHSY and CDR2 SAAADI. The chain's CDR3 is CASSVWGQGAVLTEAFF. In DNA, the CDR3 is TGCGCCAGCAGTGTATGGGGACAGGGGGCCGTGCTCACTGAAGCTTTCTTT.

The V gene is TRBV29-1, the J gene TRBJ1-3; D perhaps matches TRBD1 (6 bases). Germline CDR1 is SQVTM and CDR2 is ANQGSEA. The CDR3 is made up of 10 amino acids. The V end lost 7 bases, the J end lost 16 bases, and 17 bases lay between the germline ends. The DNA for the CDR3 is TGCAGCGGGGGGGCAGGGATACGTTATTTT. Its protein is CSGGAGIRYF.

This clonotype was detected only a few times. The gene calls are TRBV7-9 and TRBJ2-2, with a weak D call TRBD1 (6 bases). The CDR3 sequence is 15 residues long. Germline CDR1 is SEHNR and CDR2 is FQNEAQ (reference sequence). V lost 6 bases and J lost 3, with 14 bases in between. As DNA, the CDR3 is TGTGCCAGCAGGGGGTGGGGGCAGGACACCGGGGAGCTGTTTTTT. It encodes CASRGWGQDTGELFF.

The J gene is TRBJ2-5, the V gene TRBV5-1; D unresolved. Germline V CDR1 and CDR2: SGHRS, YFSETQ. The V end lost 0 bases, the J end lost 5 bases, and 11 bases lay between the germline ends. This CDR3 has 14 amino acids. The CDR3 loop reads CASSLAQVVETQYF. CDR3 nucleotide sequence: TGCGCCAGCAGCTTGGCCCAGGTGGTGGAGACCCAGTACTTC.

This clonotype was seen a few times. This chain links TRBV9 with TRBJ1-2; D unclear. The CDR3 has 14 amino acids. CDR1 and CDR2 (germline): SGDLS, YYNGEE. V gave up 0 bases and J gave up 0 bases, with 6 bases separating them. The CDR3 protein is CASSVAPTNYGYTF. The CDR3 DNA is TGTGCCAGCAGCGTAGCCCCAACTAACTATGGCTACACCTTC.

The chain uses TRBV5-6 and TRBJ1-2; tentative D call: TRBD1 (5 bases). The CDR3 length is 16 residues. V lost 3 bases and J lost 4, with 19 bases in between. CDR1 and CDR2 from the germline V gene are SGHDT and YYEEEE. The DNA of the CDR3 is TGTGCCAGCAGCTCGGGACGTCGATTATTGGGCTATGGCTACACCTTC. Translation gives CASSSGRRLLGYGYTF.

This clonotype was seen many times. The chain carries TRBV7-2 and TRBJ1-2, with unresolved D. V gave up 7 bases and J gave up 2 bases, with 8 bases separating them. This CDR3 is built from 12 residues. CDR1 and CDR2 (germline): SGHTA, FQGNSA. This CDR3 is CASNAENYGYTF. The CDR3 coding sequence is TGTGCCAGCAACGCGGAAAACTATGGCTACACCTTC.

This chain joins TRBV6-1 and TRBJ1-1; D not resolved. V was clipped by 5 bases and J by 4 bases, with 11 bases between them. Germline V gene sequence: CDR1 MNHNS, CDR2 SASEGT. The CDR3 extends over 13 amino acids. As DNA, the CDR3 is TGTGCCAGCAGTTCATGGGGAGGCACTGAAGCTTTCTTT. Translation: CASSSWGGTEAFF.

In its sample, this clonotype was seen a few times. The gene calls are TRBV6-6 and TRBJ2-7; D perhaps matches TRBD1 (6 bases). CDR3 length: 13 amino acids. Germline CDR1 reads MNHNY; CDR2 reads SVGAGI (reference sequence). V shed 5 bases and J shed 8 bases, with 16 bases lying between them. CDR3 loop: CASSPQGQVKQYF. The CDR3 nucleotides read TGTGCCAGCAGTCCCCAGGGGCAGGTCAAGCAGTACTTC.

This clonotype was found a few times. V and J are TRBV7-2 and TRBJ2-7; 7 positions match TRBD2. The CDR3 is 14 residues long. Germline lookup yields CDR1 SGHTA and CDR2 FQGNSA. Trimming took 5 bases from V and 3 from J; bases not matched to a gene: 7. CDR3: CASSPGGEGYEQYF. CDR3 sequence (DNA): TGTGCCAGCAGCCCGGGCGGGGAGGGCTACGAGCAGTACTTC.

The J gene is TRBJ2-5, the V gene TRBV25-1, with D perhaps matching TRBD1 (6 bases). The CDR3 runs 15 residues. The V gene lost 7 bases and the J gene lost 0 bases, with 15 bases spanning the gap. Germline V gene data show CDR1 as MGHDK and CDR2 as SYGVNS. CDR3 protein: CASIRGRGDQETQYF. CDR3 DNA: TGTGCCAGCATACGGGGCAGGGGAGACCAAGAGACCCAGTACTTC. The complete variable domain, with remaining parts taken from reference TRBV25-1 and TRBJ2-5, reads EADIYQTPRYLVIGTGKKITLECSQTMGHDKMYWYQQDPGMELHLIHYSYGVNSTEKGDLSSESTVSRIRTEHFPLTLESARPSHTSQYLCASIRGRGDQETQYFGPGTRLLVL.

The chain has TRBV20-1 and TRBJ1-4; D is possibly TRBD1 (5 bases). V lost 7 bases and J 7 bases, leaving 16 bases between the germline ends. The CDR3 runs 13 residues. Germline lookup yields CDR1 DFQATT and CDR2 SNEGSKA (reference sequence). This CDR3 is CSGKRQGVEKLFF. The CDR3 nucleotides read TGCAGTGGCAAACGGCAGGGAGTTGAAAAACTGTTTTTT.

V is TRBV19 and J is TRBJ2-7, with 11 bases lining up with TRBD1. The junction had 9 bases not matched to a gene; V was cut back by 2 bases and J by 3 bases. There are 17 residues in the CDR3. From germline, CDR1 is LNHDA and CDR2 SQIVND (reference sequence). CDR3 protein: CASSISPPGTGGYEQYF. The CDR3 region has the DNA TGTGCCAGTAGTATATCCCCCCCCGGGACAGGGGGCTACGAGCAGTACTTC. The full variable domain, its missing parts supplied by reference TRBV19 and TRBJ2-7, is DGGITQSPKYLFRKEGQNVTLSCEQNLNHDAMYWYRQDPGQGLRLIYYSQIVNDFQKGDIAEGYSVSREKKESFPLTVTSAQKNPTAFYLCASSISPPGTGGYEQYFGPGTRLTVT.

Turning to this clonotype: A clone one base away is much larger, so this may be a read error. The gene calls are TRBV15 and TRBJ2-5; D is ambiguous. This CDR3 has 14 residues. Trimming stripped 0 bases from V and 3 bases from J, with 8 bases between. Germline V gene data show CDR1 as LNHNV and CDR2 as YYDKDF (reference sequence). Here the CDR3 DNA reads TGTGCCACCAGCAGAGAAAAGCTTAAAGAGACCCAGTACTTC. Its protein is CATSREKLKETQYF.

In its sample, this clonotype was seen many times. In DNA form, the CDR3 reads TGCAGTGCTATCCCTTCCTTCAGGGGGCAGGGAAATTCACCCCTCCACTTT. Translated, it gives CSAIPSFRGQGNSPLHF. J is TRBJ1-6 and V is TRBV20-1, with 8 nucleotides matching TRBD1. The CDR3 contains 17 residues. The V and J ends lost 4 bases and 7 bases, in that order; junction bases with no gene match: 15. The germline CDR1 and CDR2 sequences are DFQATT and SNEGSKA (reference sequence).

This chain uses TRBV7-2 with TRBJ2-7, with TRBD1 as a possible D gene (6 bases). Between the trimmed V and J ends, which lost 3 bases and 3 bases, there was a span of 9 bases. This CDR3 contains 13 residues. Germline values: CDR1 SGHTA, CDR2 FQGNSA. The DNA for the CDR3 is TGTGCCAGCAGCTTGGGGGACATCTACGAGCAGTACGTC. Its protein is CASSLGDIYEQYV.

CDR3 amino acids: CASRRDYNSPLHF. CDR3 DNA sequence: TGTGCCAGCCGCAGGGACTATAATTCACCCCTCCACTTT. The rearrangement uses TRBV2 and TRBJ1-6; maybe TRBD1 (5 bases). Germline V gene sequence: CDR1 SNHLY, CDR2 FYNNEI. The V end lost 8 bases, the J end lost 3 bases, and 8 bases lay between the germline ends. The CDR3 extends over 13 amino acids.

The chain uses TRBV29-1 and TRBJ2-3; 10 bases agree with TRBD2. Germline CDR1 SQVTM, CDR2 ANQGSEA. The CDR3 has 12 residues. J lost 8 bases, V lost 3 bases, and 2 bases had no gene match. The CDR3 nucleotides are TGCAGCGTTGATCGGACTAGCGGTACGCAGTATTTT. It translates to CSVDRTSGTQYF.

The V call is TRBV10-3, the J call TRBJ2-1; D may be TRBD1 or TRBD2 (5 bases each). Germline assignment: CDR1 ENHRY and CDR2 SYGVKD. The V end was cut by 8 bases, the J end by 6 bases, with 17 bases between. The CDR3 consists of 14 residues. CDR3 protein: CAIGRGRAGNEQFF. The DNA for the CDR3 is TGTGCCATCGGGAGAGGCAGGGCGGGCAATGAGCAGTTCTTC.

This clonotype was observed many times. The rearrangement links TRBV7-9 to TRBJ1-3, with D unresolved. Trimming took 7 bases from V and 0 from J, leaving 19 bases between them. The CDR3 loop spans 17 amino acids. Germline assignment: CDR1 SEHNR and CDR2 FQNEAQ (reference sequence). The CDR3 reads CASTNPQATSSGNTIYF. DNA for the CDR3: TGTGCCAGCACCAACCCCCAGGCGACTTCCTCTGGAAACACCATATATTTT.

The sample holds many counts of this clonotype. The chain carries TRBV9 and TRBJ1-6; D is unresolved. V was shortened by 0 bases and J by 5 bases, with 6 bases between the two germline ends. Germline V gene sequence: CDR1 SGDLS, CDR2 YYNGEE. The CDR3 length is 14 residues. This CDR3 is CASSVGHNNSPLHF. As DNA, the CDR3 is TGTGCCAGCAGCGTAGGGCATAATAATTCACCCCTCCACTTT. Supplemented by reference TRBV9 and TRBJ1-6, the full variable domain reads DSGVTQTPKHLITATGQRVTLRCSPRSGDLSVYWYQQSLDQGLQFLIQYYNGEERAKGNILERFSAQQFPDLHSELNLSSLELGDSALYFCASSVGHNNSPLHFGNGTRLTVT.

CDR3 region: CASSLGPGGPNTGELFF. Written as DNA, the CDR3 is TGTGCCAGCAGCTTAGGTCCAGGGGGGCCTAACACCGGGGAGCTGTTTTTT. The rearrangement uses TRBV25-1 and TRBJ2-2, with D possibly being TRBD1 (7 bases). CDR3 length: 17 residues. From germline, CDR1 is MGHDK and CDR2 SYGVNS. V was pared by 6 bases and J by 2 bases, with 19 bases between.